This paragraph reports one T cell receptor (beta chain). Germline V gives CDR1 SGHTA, CDR2 FQGNSA. The CDR3 has 16 residues. Trimming left V 6 bases short and J 4 bases short, with 20 bases between. TCRdb processed the RT-PCR reads anew with MiXCR; each CDR3 protein has one entry. The data show more than 600,000 distinct CDR3 sequences, approximately 15% seen once. The receptor comes from a female donor in good health, serving as a healthy control. Sequences were obtained from memory CD4+ T cells from blood. The V and J genes are TRBV7-2 and TRBJ2-3; a weak D match, TRBD1 (5 bases). This CDR3 reads CASSHYSRKTADTQYF. Here the CDR3 DNA reads TGTGCCAGCAGTCACTATAGCCGCAAGACAGCAGATACGCAGTATTTT.